This is a list of T cell receptor beta chains from one sample in a study of control samples from healthy donors and cancer patients. The protocol was immunoSEQ multiplex PCR, while the TCRdb copy is restricted to in-frame clones and leaves out a portion. The table lists about 180,000 clones, about 91% of them singletons, with 2% to 2.5% in the top ten. The sample consisted of blood. Receptors were obtained from a woman between 40 and 55 years old in good health. CDR3s include the opening cysteine and the closing phenylalanine or tryptophan. D genes are given only for firm matches. Not every row has a clone size; where given, it reads once, few, many or a size class.

>TRBV13|-|TRBJ2-1|-
CASSLRGALYSEQFF
TGTGCCAGCAGCTTAAGGGGGGCCCTTTATAGTGAGCAGTTCTTC
>TRBV27|-|TRBJ1-1|-
CASSLAVDTEAFF
TGTGCCAGCAGTTTAGCCGTGGACACTGAAGCTTTCTTT
>TRBV10-3|-|TRBJ1-2|-
CAISGTPGVESYTF
TGTGCCATCAGTGGGACCCCGGGCGTGGAGAGCTACACCTTC
>TRBV11-2|-|TRBJ2-7|-
CASSRRGGTDYYEQYF
TGTGCCAGCAGCAGGAGAGGGGGGACGGATTACTACGAGCAGTACTTC
>TRBV6-2/TRBV6-3|TRBD1|TRBJ2-7|-
CASSYPGQDAF
TGTGCCAGCAGTTACCCGGGACAGGATGCCTTC
>TRBV10-3|-|TRBJ1-6|-
CANAGNYNSPLHF
TGTGCCAACGCGGGGAACTATAATTCACCCCTCCACTTT
>TRBV5-6|TRBD2|TRBJ2-3|-
CASSFDGQRGGRDTQYF
TGTGCCAGCAGCTTCGATGGGCAGCGGGGGGGCAGAGATACGCAGTATTTT
>TRBV6-4|-|TRBJ1-2|-
CATLTAPRNYGYTF
TGTGCCACCTTAACAGCACCGAGGAACTATGGCTACACCTTC
>TRBV29-1|TRBD1|TRBJ2-1|once
CSVHSDRVVF
TGCAGCGTTCACTCGGACAGGGTGGTCTTC
>TRBV6-5|TRBD1|TRBJ1-2|-
CASSSPSRDRGGYTF
TGTGCCAGCAGTTCCCCCTCCCGGGACAGGGGTGGCTACACCTTC
>TRBV4-2|-|TRBJ2-7|-
CASSQERGRTYEQYF
TGTGCCAGCAGCCAAGAACGGGGTCGGACCTACGAGCAGTACTTC
>TRBV11-2|-|TRBJ2-1|-
CASSPRRYEQFF
TGTGCCAGCAGCCCGCGTAGGTATGAGCAGTTCTTC
>TRBV6-5|TRBD1|TRBJ1-1|-
CASRLTGVSPEAFF
TGTGCCAGCAGGCTAACAGGGGTTTCTCCTGAAGCTTTCTTT
>TRBV3-1/TRBV3-2|-|TRBJ1-4|-
CASSQDRLGGLGEKLFF
TGTGCCAGCAGCCAAGATCGGTTGGGGGGGCTGGGTGAAAAACTGTTTTTT
>TRBV3-1/TRBV3-2|TRBD1|TRBJ2-2|-
CASSHTTGATGELFF
TGTGCCAGCAGCCATACCACAGGGGCTACCGGGGAGCTGTTTTTT
>TRBV7-9|-|TRBJ2-1|once
CASISPRNEQFF
TGTGCCAGCATATCTCCGCGGAATGAGCAGTTCTTC
>TRBV18|TRBD1|TRBJ2-7|-
CASSSLQGAFGQYF
TGTGCCAGCTCATCCTTACAGGGGGCGTTCGGGCAGTACTTC
>TRBV7-9|-|TRBJ2-1|-
CASSLSSPQFF
TGTGCCAGCAGCTTAAGCAGTCCACAGTTCTTC
>TRBV10-3|TRBD2|TRBJ2-3|-
CAISESRAGGSTDTQYF
TGTGCCATCAGTGAGTCGAGGGCGGGGGGGAGCACAGATACGCAGTATTTT
>TRBV6-5|TRBD1|TRBJ1-5|-
CASSPYRGDQPQHF
TGTGCCAGCAGCCCGTACAGGGGGGATCAGCCCCAGCATTTT
>TRBV7-8|TRBD1|TRBJ2-7|-
CASSILGTGGYEQYF
TGTGCCAGCAGCATCCTCGGGACAGGGGGCTACGAGCAGTACTTC
>TRBV4-2|-|TRBJ2-1|few
CASSQGSPADEQFF
TGTGCCAGCAGCCAAGGGTCTCCGGCTGATGAGCAGTTCTTC
>TRBV3-1/TRBV3-2|TRBD2|TRBJ2-6|-
CASSSWGSGGAAGANVLTF
TGTGCCAGCAGCTCCTGGGGTAGCGGGGGGGCCGCTGGGGCCAACGTCCTGACTTTC
>TRBV7-8|TRBD1|TRBJ1-2|-
CASSRGDRPFPYGYTF
TGTGCCAGCAGCCGGGGGGACAGGCCCTTTCCCTATGGCTACACCTTC
>TRBV5-1|TRBD2|TRBJ2-7|few
CASSTTSGSYEQYF
TGCGCCAGCAGCACCACTAGCGGTTCCTACGAGCAGTACTTC
>TRBV6-2/TRBV6-3|-|TRBJ1-4|-
CASSFDGNEKLFF
TGTGCCAGCAGTTTTGACGGAAATGAAAAACTGTTTTTT
>TRBV7-8|-|TRBJ1-4|-
CASSPPRAGTNEKLFF
TGTGCCAGCAGCCCGCCGCGCGCCGGGACTAATGAAAAACTGTTTTTT
>TRBV5-1|-|TRBJ1-1|-
CASSLEVLDTEAFF
TGCGCCAGCAGCTTGGAGGTTTTGGACACTGAAGCTTTCTTT
>TRBV5-4|-|TRBJ1-1|-
CASSLTTSNTEAFF
TGTGCCAGCAGCTTGACAACTTCGAACACTGAAGCTTTCTTT
>TRBV4-2|-|TRBJ2-5|-
CASSQVRGETQYF
TGTGCCAGCAGCCAAGTAAGGGGGGAGACCCAGTACTTC
>TRBV19|TRBD2|TRBJ2-1|-
CASSISLSGGVYNEQFF
TGTGCCAGTAGTATTAGTCTGAGCGGGGGGGTCTACAATGAGCAGTTCTTC
>TRBV15|-|TRBJ2-2|few
CATSSLTRGNTGELFF
TGTGCCACCAGCAGCCTTACTAGGGGCAACACCGGGGAGCTGTTTTTT
>TRBV28|TRBD1|TRBJ2-7|-
CASTTPTGGDYEQYF
TGTGCCAGCACCACACCGACAGGGGGAGACTACGAGCAGTACTTC
>TRBV5-1|TRBD2|TRBJ2-6|-
CASSLAGGPGANVLTF
TGCGCCAGCAGCTTGGCGGGGGGGCCTGGGGCCAACGTCCTGACTTTC
>TRBV27|TRBD2|TRBJ2-7|-
CASSLVSGDVSYEQYF
TGTGCCAGCAGTTTGGTTAGCGGGGATGTCTCCTACGAGCAGTACTTC
>TRBV2|-|TRBJ2-1|-
CASSDAVGSYNEQFF
TGTGCCAGCAGTGACGCAGTGGGGTCCTACAATGAGCAGTTCTTC
>TRBV5-8|-|TRBJ2-3|once
CASSLRLASDTQYF
TGTGCCAGCAGCTTAAGGCTAGCCTCAGATACGCAGTATTTT
>TRBV19|-|TRBJ2-2|once
CASSISGTYTGELFF
TGTGCCAGTAGTATATCCGGGACGTATACCGGGGAGCTGTTTTTT
>TRBV7-2|-|TRBJ2-1|-
CASSLAGASSYNEQFF
TGTGCCAGCAGCTTAGCAGGGGCGAGCTCCTACAATGAGCAGTTCTTC
>TRBV5-1|-|TRBJ1-6|-
CASSLDGANSPLHF
TGCGCCAGCAGCTTGGATGGGGCAAATTCACCCCTCCACTTT
>TRBV7-9|-|TRBJ2-3|-
CASSPRGERGDSQYF
TGTGCCAGCAGCCCCCGGGGCGAGAGGGGGGATTCGCAGTATTTT
>TRBV2|-|TRBJ2-4|-
CASSEGGEAKNIQYF
TGTGCCAGCAGTGAAGGGGGCGAGGCCAAAAACATTCAGTACTTC
>TRBV5-1|-|TRBJ2-3|-
CASSLDWDTDTQYF
TGCGCCAGCAGCTTGGATTGGGACACAGATACGCAGTATTTT
>TRBV2|TRBD1|TRBJ2-1|-
CASRPGQGFYNEQFF
TGTGCCAGCAGACCGGGACAGGGATTTTACAATGAGCAGTTCTTC
>TRBV7-9|-|TRBJ2-1|-
CASSPRGWAVNEQFF
TGTGCCAGCAGCCCCCGGGGGTGGGCGGTCAATGAGCAGTTCTTC
>TRBV13|TRBD2|TRBJ2-3|-
CASSLRERGVTDTQYF
TGTGCCAGCAGCCTACGTGAGCGGGGGGTAACAGATACGCAGTATTTT
>TRBV7-8|-|TRBJ1-2|-
CASIPSKDLPLGSYGYTF
TGTGCCAGCATACCTAGTAAAGATCTACCACTGGGCAGCTATGGCTACACCTTC